Listed here are 32 T cell receptor beta chains from one sample, sequenced in a study of persistence of HIV-infected CD4 T cells (TCRdb year 2020). Explained via the paper, the treatment or condition label denotes: suppressive antiretroviral therapy. Cells were stimulated with a pool of overlapping HIV-1 Gag 15-mer peptides at roughly 1 ug per peptide per mL. CD4+ T cells that responded were sorted based on upregulation of both CD40 ligand and CD69. Antigens for these TCRs are unknown. The immunoSEQ hsTCRB assay version 4 in survey mode was used to sequence TCRbeta repertoires from genomic DNA. The table was pulled from immuneACCESS by TCRdb, which kept in-frame rearrangements only. Such tables lose some clones; where checked, under half of the loss comes from unresolved V genes, and the rest has no known cause. This sample gives under 25,000 clones in total; 65% of them show up just once. The ten top clones hold approximately 2% of the sample.

The input for sequencing was CD4+ T cells sorted from PBMCs after approximately 19-hour stimulation, taken from a patient who received antiretroviral therapy. The cell subset or site label for this specimen denotes: CD40L+CD69+ CD4 T cells responding to HIV-1 Gag peptides. These receptors were collected from an adult woman with HIV who was CMV-seropositive.

The CDR3 reads CASRPFQGSTDTQYF. The CDR3, as DNA: TGTGCCAGCAGACCCTTCCAAGGTAGCACAGATACGCAGTATTTT. This chain joins TRBV6-1 and TRBJ2-3, with D hard to call. V gave up 6 bases and J gave up 0 bases, with 13 bases separating them. In germline, CDR1 is MNHNS, CDR2 SASEGT. The CDR3 extends over 15 amino acids.

This clone has just one count. The rearrangement links TRBV5-8 to TRBJ1-6; D gene uncertain. Trimming shortened V by 1 base and J by 0 bases, and 8 bases separated the two germline ends. CDR1 is SGHTS and CDR2 is YDEGEE in the germline V gene. This CDR3 is 16 amino acids long. The CDR3, as DNA: TGTGCCAGCAGCTTGAAAGGATTCTCCTATAATTCACCCCTCCACTTT. It translates to CASSLKGFSYNSPLHF. Using reference TRBV5-8 and TRBJ1-6 for the parts outside the CDR3, the full variable domain is EAGVTQSPTHLIKTRGQQATLRCSPISGHTSVYWYQQALGLGLQFLLWYDEGEERNRGNFPPRFSGRQFPNYSSELNVNALELEDSALYLCASSLKGFSYNSPLHFGNGTRLTVT.

The V gene is TRBV4-1, the J gene TRBJ2-5; tentative D call: TRBD1 (6 bases). This CDR3 contains 15 residues. Between the trimmed V and J ends, which lost 5 bases and 5 bases, there was a span of 18 bases. In germline, CDR1 is MGHRA, CDR2 YSYEKL. CDR3 DNA: TGCGCCAGCAGCGCCGAAGGCAGGGGCGTTGAGACCCAGTACTTC. Translated: CASSAEGRGVETQYF.

Comment on this clone: Other DNA sequences within the sample encode an identical CDR3. The V and J genes are TRBV18 and TRBJ1-5; a possible D gene is TRBD1 (6 bases). V was pared by 2 bases and J by 2 bases, with 7 bases between. The germline gives CDR1 KGHSH, CDR2 LQKENI. CDR3 length: 14 residues. CDR3 protein: CASSPGGRNQPQHF. CDR3 nucleotides: TGTGCCAGCTCACCAGGGGGCCGCAATCAGCCCCAGCATTTT.

This chain uses TRBV2 with TRBJ1-4; no firm D call. The germline V and J ends were trimmed by 3 bases and 4 bases, with 9 bases remaining between them. The germline CDR1 and CDR2 sequences are SNHLY and FYNNEI. The CDR3 extends over 14 amino acids. The CDR3: CASSEIGVNEKLFF. In DNA, the CDR3 is TGTGCCAGCAGTGAGATTGGAGTTAATGAAAAACTGTTTTTT.

In its sample, this clone was seen a few times. J is TRBJ2-7 and V is TRBV19; D is possibly TRBD1 or TRBD2 (5 bases each). There are 12 residues in the CDR3. Germline V gene sequence: CDR1 LNHDA, CDR2 SQIVND (reference sequence). The V end was cut by 6 bases, the J end by 3 bases, with 9 bases between. This CDR3 reads CASSVGGYEQYF. The DNA for the CDR3 is TGTGCCAGTAGCGTTGGGGGCTACGAGCAGTACTTC.

The rearrangement links TRBV4-1 to TRBJ2-5; D is uncertain. The germline V gene encodes CDR1 MGHRA and CDR2 YSYEKL. This CDR3 comprises 13 residues. Trimming took 0 bases from V and 3 from J, leaving 5 bases between them. Here the CDR3 reads CASSQEGKETQYF. DNA of the CDR3: TGCGCCAGCAGCCAAGAAGGGAAAGAGACCCAGTACTTC.

The chain recombines TRBV28 with TRBJ1-5; D may be TRBD1 (5 bases). CDR1 is MDHEN, CDR2 SYDVKM, per germline. Trimming removed 4 bases at V and 9 bases at J, with 16 bases between. This CDR3 has 14 residues. The CDR3 coding sequence is TGTGCCAGCAGTTCACCGGGGGACCTCCGGCCCCAGCATTTT. Amino acids: CASSSPGDLRPQHF.

The chain links TRBV9 to TRBJ1-1; D might be TRBD1 (6 bases). CDR1 SGDLS and CDR2 YYNGEE come from the germline V gene. V dropped 0 bases and J dropped 0 bases, with 15 bases sitting between them. This CDR3 is built from 17 residues. CDR3 coding DNA: TGTGCCAGCAGCGTAGACCCTCCGACAGGTATGAACACTGAAGCTTTCTTT. This sequence encodes CASSVDPPTGMNTEAFF.

The chain has TRBV9 and TRBJ2-5; D not resolved. This CDR3 has 14 amino acids. In germline, CDR1 is SGDLS, CDR2 YYNGEE. V lost 0 bases to trimming and J lost 1 base, with 7 bases between them. CDR3 in DNA: TGTGCCAGCAGCGTAGGACACAGCCAAGAGACCCAGTACTTC. Protein sequence: CASSVGHSQETQYF.

This clone was counted a few times. The V call is TRBV7-8, the J call TRBJ2-2; D gene ambiguous. Germline V gene data show CDR1 as SGHVS and CDR2 as FQNEAQ. This CDR3 is 11 amino acids long. Trimming shortened V by 7 bases and J by 3 bases, and 3 bases separated the two germline ends. Here the CDR3 DNA reads TGTGCCAGCACCCACACCGGGGAGCTGTTTTTT. Translation: CASTHTGELFF.

In this sample, this clone is medium-sized. This chain links TRBV18 with TRBJ1-1; maybe TRBD1 (6 bases). The CDR3 covers 13 residues. Germline V CDR1 and CDR2: KGHSH, LQKENI. The V and J ends lost 9 bases and 3 bases respectively, with 14 bases between them. The CDR3, as DNA: TGTGCCAGTTTTGGACAGCGGGACACTGAAGCTTTCTTT. It translates to CASFGQRDTEAFF.

The rearrangement joins TRBV6-5 to TRBJ2-2; weak D call: TRBD1 (6 bases). CDR1 is MNHEY, CDR2 SVGAGI, per germline. The CDR3 contains 14 residues. The V gene lost 2 bases and the J gene lost 8 bases, with 12 bases spanning the gap. The CDR3 is CASSYGQHVGELFF. The CDR3 coding sequence is TGTGCCAGCAGTTACGGACAGCACGTTGGGGAGCTGTTTTTT.

This clone was counted between two and nine times. The gene calls are TRBV5-1 and TRBJ2-5, with 8 bases aligning to TRBD1. J gave up 4 bases and V 1 base, and 6 bases lay outside the gene matches. Germline CDR1 SGHRS, CDR2 YFSETQ. This CDR3 is built from 15 residues. Written as DNA, the CDR3 is TGCGCCAGCAGCTTGTTCGGGACAGGACGAGAGACCCAGTACTTC. It encodes CASSLFGTGRETQYF.

The chain uses TRBV27 and TRBJ2-6; no firm D call. The germline CDR1 and CDR2 sequences are MNHEY and SMNVEV (reference sequence). V dropped 4 bases and J dropped 0 bases, with 7 bases sitting between them. The CDR3 runs 15 residues. This CDR3 reads CASSSLGSGANVLTF. In nucleotides, the CDR3 is TGTGCCAGCAGTTCATTGGGCTCTGGGGCCAACGTCCTGACTTTC.

The CDR3 bases are TGCAGCGTTGGGGGCCGGGGGGGAGGGACTGAAGCTTTCTTT. Protein product: CSVGGRGGGTEAFF. The chain has TRBV29-1 and TRBJ1-1; TRBD1 might be the D (5 bases). Trimming shortened V by 4 bases and J by 5 bases, and 17 bases separated the two germline ends. Germline-derived CDR1 and CDR2 are SQVTM and ANQGSEA. The CDR3 loop spans 14 amino acids.

J is TRBJ2-3 and V is TRBV30; maybe TRBD1 (7 bases). Germline V gene lookup returns CDR1 GTSNPN and CDR2 SVGIG (reference sequence). V was pared by 3 bases and J by 0 bases, with 16 bases between. This CDR3 is built from 16 residues. The CDR3 region is CAWRRGRDSSTDTQYF. CDR3 coding DNA: TGTGCCTGGAGGCGGGGCCGGGACAGTAGCACAGATACGCAGTATTTT.

The rearrangement links TRBV7-2 to TRBJ1-2; the D gene is possibly TRBD1 (6 bases). The germline gives CDR1 SGHTA, CDR2 FQGNSA. The CDR3 contains 10 residues. With 11 bases removed from V and 8 bases from J, the gap between germline ends came to 12 bases. CDR3 DNA: TGTGCCCTCCGAGGGGGAGGCTACACCTTC. Translated: CALRGGGYTF.

The V and J genes are TRBV19 and TRBJ1-2; 7 bases fit TRBD1. The germline gives CDR1 LNHDA, CDR2 SQIVND (reference sequence). The CDR3 is 16 amino acids. The V segment lost 5 bases and the J segment 1 base; nucleotides outside the gene matches: 10. CDR3 in amino acids: CASSEAGGLGNYGYTF. The DNA for the CDR3 is TGTGCCAGTAGTGAAGCAGGGGGTTTGGGTAACTATGGCTACACCTTC. Full variable domain (remainder filled in from reference TRBV19 and TRBJ1-2): DGGITQSPKYLFRKEGQNVTLSCEQNLNHDAMYWYRQDPGQGLRLIYYSQIVNDFQKGDIAEGYSVSREKKESFPLTVTSAQKNPTAFYLCASSEAGGLGNYGYTFGSGTRLTVV.

This clone has more than one count but fewer than ten. The chain links TRBV10-2 to TRBJ1-2; 8 bases match TRBD1. This CDR3 comprises 15 residues. The ends lost 8 bases at V and 0 bases at J; junction bases unmatched: 8. CDR1 and CDR2 from the germline V gene are WSHSY and SAAADI. Here the CDR3 reads CASGGQARTNYGYTF. CDR3 coding DNA: TGCGCCAGCGGGGGACAGGCGCGAACTAACTATGGCTACACCTTC.

V is TRBV25-1 and J is TRBJ1-1; TRBD1 matches at 7 bases. The CDR3 is 14 amino acids. CDR1 and CDR2 from the germline V gene are MGHDK and SYGVNS. Trimming at V came to 4 bases and at J to 0 bases, leaving 2 bases not matched to a gene. In DNA form, the CDR3 reads TGTGCCAGCAGTGGGACAGGAATGAACACTGAAGCTTTCTTT. As protein: CASSGTGMNTEAFF. Drawing the rest from reference TRBV25-1 and TRBJ1-1, the complete variable domain is EADIYQTPRYLVIGTGKKITLECSQTMGHDKMYWYQQDPGMELHLIHYSYGVNSTEKGDLSSESTVSRIRTEHFPLTLESARPSHTSQYLCASSGTGMNTEAFFGQGTRLTVV.

The J gene is TRBJ1-2, the V gene TRBV6-5, with 10 bases lining up with TRBD1. After removal of 6 bases from V and 3 bases from J, the junction contained 1 base not matched to a gene. The germline V gene encodes CDR1 MNHEY and CDR2 SVGAGI. This CDR3 has 13 residues. CDR3 in DNA: TGTGCCAGCAGGGGACAGGGGTACTATGGCTACACCTTC. Its translation: CASRGQGYYGYTF.

This chain connects TRBV27 to TRBJ1-5; D not certain. The CDR3 totals 14 residues. V shed 9 bases and J shed 3 bases, with 15 bases lying between them. Germline CDR1 reads MNHEY; CDR2 reads SMNVEV (reference sequence). This chain's CDR3 is CASKTEGFNQPQHF. The DNA for the CDR3 is TGTGCCAGTAAAACGGAGGGATTCAATCAGCCCCAGCATTTT.

The chain is built from TRBV6-5 and TRBJ2-2; either TRBD1 or TRBD2 may supply D (5 bases each). Germline V gene data show CDR1 as MNHEY and CDR2 as SVGAGI. Trimming removed 7 bases at V and 6 bases at J, with 15 bases between. The CDR3 has 14 residues. This CDR3 reads CASIRQWDAGELFF. The CDR3 DNA sequence: TGTGCCAGCATTAGACAGTGGGACGCCGGGGAGCTGTTTTTT.

The V gene is TRBV2, the J gene TRBJ1-2, with TRBD1 matching 10 bases. Trimming removed 5 bases from V and 2 bases from J; junction bases left unmatched: 2. Germline CDR1 reads SNHLY; CDR2 reads FYNNEI. The length of the CDR3 is 14 residues. The CDR3, as DNA: TGTGCCAGCAGTAAGGACAGGGGGAACTATGGCTACACCTTC. This sequence encodes CASSKDRGNYGYTF.

V is TRBV30 and J is TRBJ1-4; D possibly corresponds to TRBD1 (6 bases). The germline CDR1 and CDR2 sequences are GTSNPN and SVGIG (reference sequence). The CDR3 is 13 residues long. V lost 2 bases to trimming and J lost 5 bases, with 9 bases between them. CDR3 in DNA: TGTGCCTGGAGTCCGGACAGAAATGAAAAACTGTTTTTT. It is translated as CAWSPDRNEKLFF.

The DNA of the CDR3 is TGTGCCACCAGTGACCCGCTAGCGGGAGGGGGAGAGACCCAGTACTTC. Protein: CATSDPLAGGGETQYF. V gene TRBV24-1 combines with J gene TRBJ2-5, with TRBD2 identical over 12 bases. The germline gives CDR1 KGHDR, CDR2 SFDVKD. The CDR3 spans 16 residues. With V trimmed by 4 bases and J by 4 bases, 6 bases remained unmatched.

This clone was seen a few times. The chain's CDR3 is CASSDVSTDTQYF. CDR3 DNA: TGTGCCAGCAGCGATGTAAGCACAGATACGCAGTATTTT. The chain has TRBV5-4 and TRBJ2-3; D call uncertain. The CDR3 has 13 residues. From germline, CDR1 is SGHNT and CDR2 YYREEE (reference sequence). V was clipped by 4 bases and J by 0 bases, with 6 bases between them.

This clone was seen just once. The chain employs TRBV19 and TRBJ2-1; 9 bases line up with TRBD1. The CDR3 extends over 14 amino acids. The germline V gene encodes CDR1 LNHDA and CDR2 SQIVND (reference sequence). Trimming cost V 5 bases and J 7 bases; bases outside gene matches: 6. DNA for the CDR3: TGTGCCAGTAGTCCCGACAGGGGGTCGAATGAGCAGTTCTTC. This translates into CASSPDRGSNEQFF.

The J gene is TRBJ2-3, the V gene TRBV18, with D tentatively TRBD2 (5 bases). The CDR3 sequence is 16 residues long. V shed 3 bases and J shed 1 base, with 14 bases lying between them. Germline loops: CDR1 KGHSH, CDR2 LQKENI. CDR3 in amino acids: CASSPGLGGGTDTQYF. The DNA for the CDR3 is TGTGCCAGCTCACCTGGACTGGGTGGGGGCACAGATACGCAGTATTTT.

The chain couples TRBV10-3 to TRBJ2-3; no clear D. The V gene's germline CDR1 is ENHRY and CDR2 SYGVKD. This CDR3 has 13 amino acids. V was clipped by 11 bases and J by 0 bases, with 12 bases between them. CDR3 nucleotides: TGTGCCTCGCAGAGGTATAGCACAGATACGCAGTATTTT. Its protein product is CASQRYSTDTQYF.

This clone was seen only a few times. This chain links TRBV19 with TRBJ2-5; 9 positions match TRBD1. Germline loops: CDR1 LNHDA, CDR2 SQIVND (reference sequence). Trimming removed 7 bases from V and 3 bases from J; junction bases left unmatched: 6. The CDR3 consists of 14 residues. DNA of the CDR3: TGTGCCAGTAAGGCGGACAGGGGTAAAGAGACCCAGTACTTC. Translating it yields CASKADRGKETQYF.